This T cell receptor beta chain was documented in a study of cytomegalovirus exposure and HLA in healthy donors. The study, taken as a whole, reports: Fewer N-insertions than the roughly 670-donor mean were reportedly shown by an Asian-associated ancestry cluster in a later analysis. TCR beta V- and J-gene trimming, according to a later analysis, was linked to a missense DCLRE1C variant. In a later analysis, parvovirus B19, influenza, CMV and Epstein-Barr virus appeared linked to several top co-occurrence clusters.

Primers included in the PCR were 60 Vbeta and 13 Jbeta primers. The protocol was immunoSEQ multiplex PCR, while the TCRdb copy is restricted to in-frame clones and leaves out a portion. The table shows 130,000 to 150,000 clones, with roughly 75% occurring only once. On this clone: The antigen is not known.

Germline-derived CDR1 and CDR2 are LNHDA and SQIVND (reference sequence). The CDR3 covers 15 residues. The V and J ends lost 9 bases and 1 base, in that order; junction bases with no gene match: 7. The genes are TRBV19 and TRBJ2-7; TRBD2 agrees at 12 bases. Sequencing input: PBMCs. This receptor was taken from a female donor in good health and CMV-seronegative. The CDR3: CASSTSGGRSYEQYF. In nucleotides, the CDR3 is TGTGCCAGCTCGACTAGCGGGGGTCGATCCTACGAGCAGTACTTC.